The following is a T cell receptor beta chain sequence with its context. Its antigen remains unknown. These data come from a study of siplizumab effects on memory and regulatory T cells. Findings and limits, study-wide: Proof of suppressive function in proliferating Tregs from siplizumab cultures was not established.

Unstimulated naive, memory, effector memory and TEMRA subsets from a few donor pairs underwent sequencing. Germline lookup yields CDR1 SGHAT and CDR2 FQNNGV. The CDR3 spans 12 residues. Germline trimming cut 2 bases from V and 6 bases from J; bases unmatched to any gene: 0. The protocol was immunoSEQ multiplex PCR, while the TCRdb copy is restricted to in-frame clones and leaves out a portion. The sample comprises about 66,000 clones, 90% to 98% of which are singletons, and around 0.093% rests with the top ten. The clonotype comes from a human donor in good health. Specimen: naive CD8+ T cells sorted from blood. This chain joins TRBV11-2 and TRBJ2-7; 8 bases are shared with TRBD1. CDR3: CASSLTGGEQYF. The CDR3 region has the DNA TGTGCCAGCAGCTTAACAGGGGGCGAGCAGTACTTC.